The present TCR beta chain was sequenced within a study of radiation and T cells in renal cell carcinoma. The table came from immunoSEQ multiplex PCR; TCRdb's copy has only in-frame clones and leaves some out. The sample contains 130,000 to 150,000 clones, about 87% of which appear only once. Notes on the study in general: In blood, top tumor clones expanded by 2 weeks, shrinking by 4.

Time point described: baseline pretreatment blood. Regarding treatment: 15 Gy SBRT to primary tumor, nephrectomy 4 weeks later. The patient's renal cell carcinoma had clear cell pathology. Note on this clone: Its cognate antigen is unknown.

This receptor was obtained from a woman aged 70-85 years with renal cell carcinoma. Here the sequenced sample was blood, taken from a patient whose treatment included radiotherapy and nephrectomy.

CDR3 nucleotide sequence: TGTGCCAGCAGTGAATCCCTGGGGGGTGGTTCACCCCTCCACTTT. This sequence encodes CASSESLGGGSPLHF. The chain has TRBV2 and TRBJ1-6; a possible D gene is TRBD1 (5 bases). This CDR3 is 15 amino acids long. Germline CDR1 and CDR2: SNHLY and FYNNEI. Between the trimmed V and J ends, which lost 2 bases and 9 bases, there was a span of 14 bases.